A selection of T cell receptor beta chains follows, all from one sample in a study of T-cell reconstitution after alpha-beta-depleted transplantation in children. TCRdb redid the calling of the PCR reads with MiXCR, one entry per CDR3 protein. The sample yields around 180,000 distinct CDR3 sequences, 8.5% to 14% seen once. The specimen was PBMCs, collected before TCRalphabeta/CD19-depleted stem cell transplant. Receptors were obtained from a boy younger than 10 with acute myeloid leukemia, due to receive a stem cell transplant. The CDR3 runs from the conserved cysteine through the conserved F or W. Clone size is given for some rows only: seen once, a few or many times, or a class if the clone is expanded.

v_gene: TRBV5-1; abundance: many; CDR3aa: CASSLGPGNSYGYTF
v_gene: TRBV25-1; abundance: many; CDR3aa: CASSEGNQPQHF
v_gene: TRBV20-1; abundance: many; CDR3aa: CSARITGTTEGTQYF
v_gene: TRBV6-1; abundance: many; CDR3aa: CASHRGGYSNQPQHF
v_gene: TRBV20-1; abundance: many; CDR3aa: CSAQGPEQYF
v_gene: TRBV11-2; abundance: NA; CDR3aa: CASSLDPGIGYGYTF
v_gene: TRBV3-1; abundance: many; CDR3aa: CASSQDSKPVYGYTF
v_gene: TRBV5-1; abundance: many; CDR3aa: CASSPDRAGELFF
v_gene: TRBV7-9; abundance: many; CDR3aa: CASRRTTEAFF
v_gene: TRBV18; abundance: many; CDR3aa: CASSPSRREAKNIQYF
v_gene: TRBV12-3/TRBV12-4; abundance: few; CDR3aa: CASDSVGNTIYF
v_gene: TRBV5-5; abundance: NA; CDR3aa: CASSPATWGGALQETQYF
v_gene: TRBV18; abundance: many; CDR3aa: CASSPNRDTNVLTF
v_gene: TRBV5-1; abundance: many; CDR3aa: CASSFGQGATEAFF
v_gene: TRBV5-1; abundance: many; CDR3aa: CASSLEGGSTDTQYF
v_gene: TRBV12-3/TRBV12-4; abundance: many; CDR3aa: CASSFSFGGPYNEQFF
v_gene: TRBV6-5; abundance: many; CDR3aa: CDSSYFMNTEAFF
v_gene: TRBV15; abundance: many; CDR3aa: CATSREDGPDTQYF
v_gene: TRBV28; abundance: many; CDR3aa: CASSQRIGGRGETQYF
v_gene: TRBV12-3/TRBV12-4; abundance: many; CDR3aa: CASSARDRGPTQYF
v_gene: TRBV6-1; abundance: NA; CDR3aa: CASRQGLKETQYF
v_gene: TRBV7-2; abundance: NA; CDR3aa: CASSLGRSAYEQYF
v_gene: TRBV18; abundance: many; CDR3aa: CASSPRDYVYNEQFF
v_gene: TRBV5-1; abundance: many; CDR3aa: CASSSRPEGNEQFF
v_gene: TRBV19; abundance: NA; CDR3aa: CASSLREHRRAENTEAFF
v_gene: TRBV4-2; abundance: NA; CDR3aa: CASSQTHFTGTSGGAYNEQFF
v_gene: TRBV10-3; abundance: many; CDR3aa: CAIGPGIANTEAFF
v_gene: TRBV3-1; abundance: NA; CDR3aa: CASSRAVSTDTQYF
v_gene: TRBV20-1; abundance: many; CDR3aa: CSAGGKNEQFF
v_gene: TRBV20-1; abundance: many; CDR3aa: CSAQTPLAGGPNEQFF
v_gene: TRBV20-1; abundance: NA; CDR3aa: CSAIRAGGSNTGELFF
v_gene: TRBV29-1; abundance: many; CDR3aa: CSVGADPRGRAFF
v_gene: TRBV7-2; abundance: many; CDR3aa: CASSLGLPWGETQYF
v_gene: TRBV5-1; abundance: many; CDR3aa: CASSLVRGEELFF
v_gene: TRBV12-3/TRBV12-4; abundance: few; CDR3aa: CASSFWGTRTDTQYF
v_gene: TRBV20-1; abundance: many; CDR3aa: CSAGRDRGREQYF
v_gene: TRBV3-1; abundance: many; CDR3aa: CASSQDGARGPGYTF
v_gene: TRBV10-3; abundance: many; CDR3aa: CAISDRDFNQPQHF
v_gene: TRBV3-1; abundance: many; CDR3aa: CASGPLVTEAFF
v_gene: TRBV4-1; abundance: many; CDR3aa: CASSHPGQGTYNEQFF
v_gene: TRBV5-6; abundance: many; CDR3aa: CASSWGTSGGAYNEQFF
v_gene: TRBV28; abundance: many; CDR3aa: CASSPDQRKTDEQFF
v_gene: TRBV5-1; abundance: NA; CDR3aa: CASSPQNLAREPFF
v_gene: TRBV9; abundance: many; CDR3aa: CASHSGYGYTF
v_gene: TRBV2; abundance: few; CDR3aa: CASSEATGRGETQYF
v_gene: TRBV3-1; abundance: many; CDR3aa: CASSQNWRGRDTQYF
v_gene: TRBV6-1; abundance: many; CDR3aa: CASSAPGLAGEQFF
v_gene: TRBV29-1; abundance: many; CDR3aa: CSVLAGGRLFEQFF
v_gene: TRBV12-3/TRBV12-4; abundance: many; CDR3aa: CASSLLGQGRGDEQFF
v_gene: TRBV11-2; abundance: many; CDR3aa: CASSFPLRAANTGELFF
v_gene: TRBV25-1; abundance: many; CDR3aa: CASSVGATGNTIYF
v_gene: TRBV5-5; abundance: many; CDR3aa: CASSLVAEGYGYTF